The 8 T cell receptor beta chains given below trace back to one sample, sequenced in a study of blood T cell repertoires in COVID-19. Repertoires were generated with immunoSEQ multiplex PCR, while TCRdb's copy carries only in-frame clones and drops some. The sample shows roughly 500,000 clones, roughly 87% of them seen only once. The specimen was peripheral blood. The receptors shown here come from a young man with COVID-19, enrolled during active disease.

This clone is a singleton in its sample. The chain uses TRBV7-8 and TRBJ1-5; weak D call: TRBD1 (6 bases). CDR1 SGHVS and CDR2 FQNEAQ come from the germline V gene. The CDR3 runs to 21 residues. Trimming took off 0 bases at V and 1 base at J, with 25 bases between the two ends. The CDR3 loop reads CASSLAGSWARGVGSNQPQHF. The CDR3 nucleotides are TGTGCCAGCAGCTTAGCGGGGAGTTGGGCCAGGGGAGTCGGAAGCAATCAGCCCCAGCATTTT.

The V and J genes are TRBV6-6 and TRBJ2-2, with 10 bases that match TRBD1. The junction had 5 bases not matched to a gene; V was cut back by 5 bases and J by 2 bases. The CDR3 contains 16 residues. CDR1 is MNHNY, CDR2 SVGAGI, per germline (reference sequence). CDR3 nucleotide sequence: TGTGCCAGCAGTACTCGGACAGGGGGTAACACCGGGGAGCTGTTTTTT. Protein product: CASSTRTGGNTGELFF.

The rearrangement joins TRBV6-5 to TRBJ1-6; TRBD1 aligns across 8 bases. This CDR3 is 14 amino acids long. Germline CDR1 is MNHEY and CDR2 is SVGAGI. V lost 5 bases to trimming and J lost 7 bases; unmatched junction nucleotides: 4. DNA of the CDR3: TGTGCCAGCAGTCAGAACAGGGGGAATTCACCCCTCCACTTT. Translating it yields CASSQNRGNSPLHF.

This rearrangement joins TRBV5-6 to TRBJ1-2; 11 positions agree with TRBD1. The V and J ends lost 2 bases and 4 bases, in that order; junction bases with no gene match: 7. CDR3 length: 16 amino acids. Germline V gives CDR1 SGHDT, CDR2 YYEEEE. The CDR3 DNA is TGTGCCAGCAGCTTCGGGACAGGGGGGACTAGCTATGGCTACACCTTC. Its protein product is CASSFGTGGTSYGYTF.

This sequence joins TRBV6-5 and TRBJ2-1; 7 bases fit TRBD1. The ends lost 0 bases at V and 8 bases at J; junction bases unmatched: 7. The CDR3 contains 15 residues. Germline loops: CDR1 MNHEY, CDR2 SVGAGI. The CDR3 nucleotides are TGTGCCAGCAGTTACTCGACAAAGGGGGCGGATGAGCAGTTCTTC. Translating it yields CASSYSTKGADEQFF.

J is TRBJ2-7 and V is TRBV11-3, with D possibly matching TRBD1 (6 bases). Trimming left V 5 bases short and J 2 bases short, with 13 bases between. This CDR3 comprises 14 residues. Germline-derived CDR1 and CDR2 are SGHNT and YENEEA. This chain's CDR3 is CASSTRGRAYEQYF. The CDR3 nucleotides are TGTGCCAGCAGCACCAGGGGCCGTGCCTACGAGCAGTACTTC. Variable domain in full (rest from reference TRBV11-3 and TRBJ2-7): EAGVVQSPRYKIIEKKQPVAFWCNPISGHNTLYWYLQNLGQGPELLIRYENEEAVDDSQLPKDRFSAERLKGVDSTLKIQPAELGDSAVYLCASSTRGRAYEQYFGPGTRLTVT.

The chain's CDR3 is CASSYSAPPGNYGYTF. The CDR3 nucleotides are TGTGCCAGCAGTTACTCTGCCCCGCCAGGGAACTATGGCTACACCTTC. The chain recombines TRBV6-5 with TRBJ1-2, with D possibly TRBD1 on 5 matching bases. Germline CDR1 MNHEY, CDR2 SVGAGI. CDR3 length equals 16 residues. V lost 0 bases, J lost 2 bases, and 13 bases lay in between.

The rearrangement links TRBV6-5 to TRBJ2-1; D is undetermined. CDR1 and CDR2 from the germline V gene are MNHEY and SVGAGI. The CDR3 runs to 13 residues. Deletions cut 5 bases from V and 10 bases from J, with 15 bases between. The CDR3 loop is CASSQPPEWEQFF. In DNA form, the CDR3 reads TGTGCCAGCAGTCAACCTCCCGAGTGGGAGCAGTTCTTC.